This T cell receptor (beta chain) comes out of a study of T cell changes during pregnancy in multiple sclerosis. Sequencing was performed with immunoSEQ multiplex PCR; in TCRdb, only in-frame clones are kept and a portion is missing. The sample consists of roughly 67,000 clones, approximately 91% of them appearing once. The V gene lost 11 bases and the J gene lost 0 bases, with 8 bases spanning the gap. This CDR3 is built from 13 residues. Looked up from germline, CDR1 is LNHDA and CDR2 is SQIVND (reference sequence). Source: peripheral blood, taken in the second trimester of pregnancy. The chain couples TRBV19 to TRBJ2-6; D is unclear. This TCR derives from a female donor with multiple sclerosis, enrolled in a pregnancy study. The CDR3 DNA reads TGTGCCTGTAAGAGCTCTGGGGCCAACGTCCTGACTTTC. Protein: CACKSSGANVLTF. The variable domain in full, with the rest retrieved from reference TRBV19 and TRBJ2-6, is DGGITQSPKYLFRKEGQNVTLSCEQNLNHDAMYWYRQDPGQGLRLIYYSQIVNDFQKGDIAEGYSVSREKKESFPLTVTSAQKNPTAFYLCACKSSGANVLTFGAGSRLTVL.